In this sample, the clone carrying this TCR beta chain turned up once. Its antigen is currently unknown. The length of the CDR3 is 15 residues. Between the trimmed V and J ends, which lost 3 bases and 5 bases, there was a span of 15 bases. Germline loops: CDR1 SGHTS, CDR2 YDEGEE. This entry is derived from a study of T cell responses to AZD1222 COVID-19 vaccine. Study-wide results and caveats: In all cases, repertoires were sampled only after the peak T cell response. Along spike, vaccine-associated CD4 TCRs were found throughout, with dominance at 160-218 and 743-854.

The assay was immunoSEQ multiplex PCR, and TCRdb's table has in-frame clones only and misses some. In the table there are 100,000 to 150,000 clones, 70% to 90% of which are singletons. The sample here was peripheral blood, taken on day 0 of AZD1222 vaccination. The receptor's source is an adult in good health. The chain uses TRBV5-8 and TRBJ2-1; D is unresolved. In DNA form, the CDR3 reads TGTGCCAGCAGCTGGGGAAACGTGGGTGACAATGAGCAGTTCTTC. Residues: CASSWGNVGDNEQFF.